This TCR beta chain was documented in a study of T-cell memory formation after mild COVID-19. Study-level background: Largely, TCR clusters stayed within a single donor. Study-level findings and limits: The main location of contracting CD4+ clones was CM and EM, and that of contracting CD8+ clones was EMRA. Some SARS-CoV-2-responding clones were already detected in memory before infection.

TCR alpha and TCR beta cDNA libraries with sample barcodes and UMIs came from 5'RACE using constant-segment primers. MiXCR was run by TCRdb on the 5' RACE reads, yielding one entry per CDR3 protein. This repertoire shows about 430,000 distinct CDR3 sequences, less than 25% found once; its top ten account for about 10%. To note about this clonotype: Its antigen remains unknown.

Germline assignment: CDR1 MNHNY and CDR2 SVGAGI (reference sequence). V gave up 6 bases and J gave up 7 bases, with 13 bases separating them. This CDR3 spans 13 amino acids. V usage is TRBV6-6 and J usage is TRBJ1-5; D possibly corresponds to TRBD1 (6 bases). The sequenced sample consisted of PBMCs or a T cell subset sorted from them (not recorded which). This clonotype originated in an adult woman who had mild COVID-19 (a few samples of this study predate the infection). Cell type and time point are not known. CDR3 sequence: CASRYGGQQPQHF. Here the CDR3 DNA reads TGTGCCAGCAGATATGGGGGGCAACAGCCCCAGCATTTT.